This T cell receptor beta chain was recorded in a study of cytomegalovirus exposure and HLA in healthy donors. Study as a whole: A prior study identified 117 million unique TCR beta sequences from some 180 million T cells.

The germline V gene has CDR1 SNHLY and CDR2 FYNNEI. V was trimmed by 4 bases and J by 4 bases, leaving 11 bases between them. The CDR3 is made up of 14 amino acids. The PCR ran on 60 Vbeta and 13 Jbeta primers. Produced via immunoSEQ multiplex PCR; TCRdb's table is partial and in-frame only. Seen here are around 190,000 clones, roughly 86% observed once, and the top ten hold more than 3%. Study findings and constraints: Later work associated fewer than 20,000 TCR beta sequences with HLA alleles at 0.05 false discovery rate.

This clone was seen a single time. The antigen is unknown. The receptor was isolated from a man aged 35-49 years in good health and CMV-seropositive. The rearrangement joins TRBV2 to TRBJ1-3, with D possibly TRBD1 on 5 matching bases. Sequencing used PBMCs. The CDR3 coding sequence is TGTGCCAGCAGTGGACAGTCAGACGGAAACACCATATATTTT. It specifies CASSGQSDGNTIYF.